This passage covers 8 T cell receptor beta chains from one sample sequenced in a study of blood T cell repertoires in COVID-19. Clones were read by immunoSEQ multiplex PCR, and TCRdb kept only the in-frame ones, dropping some. Of about 200,000 clones listed, approximately 86% were seen once; the top ten hold about 3%. The source material was peripheral blood. These receptors all come from a man between 60 and 75 years old with acute or convalescent COVID-19.

This clone was seen more than once but under ten times. J is TRBJ2-1 and V is TRBV24-1; TRBD1 agrees at 10 bases. The CDR3 is made up of 16 amino acids. The trim removed 2 bases at V and 8 bases at J, leaving 8 bases unmatched. In germline, CDR1 is KGHDR, CDR2 SFDVKD. The CDR3 here is CATSDSRPDRGDEQFF. CDR3 nucleotides: TGTGCCACCAGTGATTCCCGCCCGGACAGGGGGGATGAGCAGTTCTTC.

The V gene is TRBV18, the J gene TRBJ2-5; 7 bases map to TRBD2. V lost 3 bases to trimming and J lost 2 bases; unmatched junction nucleotides: 6. Germline CDR1 and CDR2: KGHSH and LQKENI. This CDR3 region has 15 residues. CDR3 residues: CASSPTNGGQETQYF. Here the CDR3 DNA reads TGTGCCAGCTCACCGACCAACGGGGGGCAAGAGACCCAGTACTTC.

The V and J genes are TRBV7-9 and TRBJ2-3, with TRBD2 as a possible D gene (5 bases). CDR3 length: 15 amino acids. The germline gives CDR1 SEHNR, CDR2 FQNEAQ (reference sequence). With 5 bases removed from V and 6 bases from J, the gap between germline ends came to 18 bases. CDR3: CASSIRGWLEDTQYF. CDR3 sequence (DNA): TGTGCCAGCAGCATAAGAGGGTGGTTAGAGGATACGCAGTATTTT.

The rearrangement links TRBV2 to TRBJ2-5, with a tentative D call TRBD2 (5 bases). The CDR3 extends over 12 amino acids. Trimming shortened V by 1 base and J by 13 bases, and 13 bases separated the two germline ends. Germline V gene sequence: CDR1 SNHLY, CDR2 FYNNEI. The DNA of the CDR3 is TGTGCCAGCAGTGAAGGCCCGACCAGCGGGTACTTC. Translation: CASSEGPTSGYF.

This clone appeared a few times. V is TRBV11-3 and J is TRBJ2-3; D possibly corresponds to TRBD1 (5 bases). This CDR3 has 15 amino acids. Germline CDR1 SGHNT, CDR2 YENEEA. The V end lost 1 base, the J end lost 6 bases, and 14 bases lay between the germline ends. The CDR3 protein is CASSLVGAGQDTQYF. The CDR3 DNA reads TGTGCCAGCAGCTTAGTTGGGGCCGGGCAGGATACGCAGTATTTT.

Ten or more counts support this clone. The V and J genes are TRBV5-6 and TRBJ2-3; TRBD1 might be the D (6 bases). Between the trimmed V and J ends, which lost 3 bases and 3 bases, there was a span of 8 bases. Germline V gene sequence: CDR1 SGHDT, CDR2 YYEEEE. The CDR3 is 13 amino acids. CDR3 DNA: TGTGCCAGCAGCTGGGGGCATACAGATACGCAGTATTTT. Translated, it gives CASSWGHTDTQYF.

V is TRBV28 and J is TRBJ1-2; a possible D gene is TRBD1 (6 bases). CDR1 is MDHEN, CDR2 SYDVKM, per germline. The germline V and J ends were trimmed by 7 bases and 1 base, with 16 bases remaining between them. The CDR3 consists of 15 residues. CDR3 loop: CASTRGGLVNYGYTF. DNA for the CDR3: TGTGCCAGCACTCGGGGGGGCTTAGTTAACTATGGCTACACCTTC.

The chain employs TRBV7-8 and TRBJ1-2; 8 bases are a match to TRBD1. With 4 bases clipped from V and 8 bases from J, the junction kept 6 bases outside the gene matches. The CDR3 loop spans 13 amino acids. CDR1 is SGHVS, CDR2 FQNEAQ, per germline. CDR3 sequence reads: CASSSRTGRGYTF. The CDR3 nucleotides are TGTGCCAGCAGCTCCAGGACAGGGCGCGGCTACACCTTC.